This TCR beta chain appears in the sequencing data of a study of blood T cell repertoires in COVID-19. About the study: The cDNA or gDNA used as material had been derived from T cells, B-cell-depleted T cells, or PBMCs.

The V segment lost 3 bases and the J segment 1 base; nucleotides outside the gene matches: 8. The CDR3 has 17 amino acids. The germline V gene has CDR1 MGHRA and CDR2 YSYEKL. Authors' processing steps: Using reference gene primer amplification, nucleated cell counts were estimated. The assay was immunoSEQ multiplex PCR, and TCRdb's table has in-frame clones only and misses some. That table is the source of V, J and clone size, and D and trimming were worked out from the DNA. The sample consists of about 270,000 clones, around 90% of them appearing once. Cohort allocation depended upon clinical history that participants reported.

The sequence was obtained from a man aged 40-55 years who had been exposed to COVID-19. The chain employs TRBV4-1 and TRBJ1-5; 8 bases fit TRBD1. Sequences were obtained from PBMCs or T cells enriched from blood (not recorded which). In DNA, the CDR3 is TGCGCCAGCAGCCAGATCCCCAGGGGGCCGAGCAATCAGCCCCAGCATTTT. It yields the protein CASSQIPRGPSNQPQHF.